One sample yielded the 5 T cell receptor beta chains listed below, sequenced in a study of T cells in localized non-small cell lung cancer. Using immunoSEQ multiplex PCR, the repertoire was profiled, and TCRdb retains in-frame clones only, with some absent. The sample holds approximately 5,100 clones, 35% to 45% seen once. The sequencing used lung tumor tissue, collected before any cancer treatment. The receptors were gathered from a male donor at least 60 years old with stage I squamous cell lung carcinoma.

This clone was observed a few times. This chain connects TRBV1 to TRBJ1-2; the D call TRBD1 from the table was never checked on the DNA. TRBV1 is classified as a pseudogene. This CDR3 spans 14 amino acids. CDR3: CASSQDMGRGGYTF. The CDR3 nucleotides are TGCGCCAGCAGCCAGGACATGGGAAGGGGCGGCTACACCTTC.

CDR3 nucleotides: TGCGCCAGCAGCCAAGTCTGGGGAGGTAGCGAGCAGTACTTC. It codes for CASSQVWGGSEQYF. The rearrangement joins TRBV1 to TRBJ2-7; the table's D call TRBD2 went unverified against the DNA. TRBV1 is recorded as a pseudogene. This CDR3 has 14 amino acids.

The chain uses TRBV19 and TRBJ1-5; D is unclear. Per germline, CDR1 LNHDA and CDR2 SQIVND (reference sequence). V was clipped by 5 bases and J by 2 bases, with 10 bases between them. This CDR3 has 14 amino acids. The CDR3 loop is CASSRPTGNQPQHF. The DNA for the CDR3 is TGTGCCAGTAGTCGACCGACGGGCAATCAGCCCCAGCATTTT.

This clone is judged medium-sized. The V gene is TRBV6-8, the J gene TRBJ1-4; 9 bases align to TRBD1. The CDR3 totals 15 residues. The V and J ends lost 5 bases and 7 bases, in that order; junction bases with no gene match: 8. Looked up from germline, CDR1 is MNHGY and CDR2 is SAAAGT. CDR3 nucleotides: TGTGCCAGCAGTGGACAGGGGTATACGGGTGAAAAACTGTTTTTT. Translated: CASSGQGYTGEKLFF.

J is TRBJ2-7 and V is TRBV9, with a possible D match to TRBD2 (6 bases). This CDR3 comprises 15 residues. The V end was cut by 4 bases, the J end by 3 bases, with 17 bases between. Germline loops: CDR1 SGDLS, CDR2 YYNGEE. The CDR3 reads CASSSGVGWDYEQYF. For the CDR3, the DNA is TGTGCCAGCAGCTCGGGGGTGGGTTGGGACTACGAGCAGTACTTC.